Listed here is a single TCR beta chain. The source of the sample is a study of OX40 agonist ivuxolimab in advanced cancers. Across the study: The treatment was a fully human IgG2 OX40 agonist, ivuxolimab.

CDR1 and CDR2 (germline): SGHAT, FQNNGV. V was pared by 2 bases and J by 10 bases, with 10 bases between. CDR3 length: 12 residues. Sequencing was performed with immunoSEQ multiplex PCR; in TCRdb, only in-frame clones are kept and a portion is missing. The sample lists about 25,000 clones, approximately 91% seen once, with approximately 49% in the top ten. Blood draws occurred at baseline, cycle 4 day 1, and cycle 7 day 1. The V and J genes are TRBV11-2 and TRBJ2-3; no reliable D call. Sequencing used CD4+ or CD8+ T cells sorted from blood, obtained in a trial of the OX40 agonist ivuxolimab. This TCR was recovered from an adult with an advanced solid tumor such as melanoma, head and neck, liver or kidney cancer. CDR3 residues: CASSLTWSAQYF. CDR3 DNA: TGTGCCAGCAGCTTAACGTGGTCCGCGCAGTATTTT.